The 31 T cell receptor beta chains listed next were all sequenced from one sample in a study of cytomegalovirus exposure and HLA in healthy donors. It was with 60 Vbeta and 13 Jbeta primers that the PCR ran. Produced via immunoSEQ multiplex PCR; TCRdb's table is partial and in-frame only. There are about 97,000 clones in the sample; around 72% occur only once, and over 3% lies in the top ten. The sample taken for sequencing was PBMCs. These receptors all stem from a man in his forties or fifties in good health and CMV-seronegative.

This chain uses TRBV6-5 with TRBJ2-5, with D unclear. Germline loops: CDR1 MNHEY, CDR2 SVGAGI. Trimming removed 6 bases at V and 5 bases at J, with 13 bases between. This CDR3 has 13 residues. The CDR3 protein is CASSPSFSETQYF. The CDR3 region has the DNA TGTGCCAGCAGCCCCAGTTTTTCGGAGACCCAGTACTTC.

This clone was recorded once. The chain has TRBV5-6 and TRBJ1-1; 9 nucleotides align to TRBD1. The CDR3 length is 14 residues. V shed 4 bases and J 1 base; nucleotides not matched to a gene: 2. The germline V gene has CDR1 SGHDT and CDR2 YYEEEE. For the CDR3, the DNA is TGTGCCAGCAGCGTGGACAGGGGGAACACTGAAGCTTTCTTT. Amino acid sequence: CASSVDRGNTEAFF.

The chain has TRBV7-8 and TRBJ1-2; 7 bases line up with TRBD1. V dropped 5 bases and J dropped 6; count of bases not matched to a gene: 3. CDR1 is SGHVS and CDR2 is FQNEAQ in the germline V gene. The CDR3 runs 12 residues. CDR3 sequence reads: CASSLTGHGYTF. The CDR3 coding sequence is TGTGCCAGCAGCCTGACAGGGCATGGCTACACCTTC.

The chain joins TRBV27 to TRBJ1-6; maybe TRBD1 (5 bases). The CDR3 is made up of 18 amino acids. In germline, CDR1 is MNHEY, CDR2 SMNVEV (reference sequence). The V gene lost 0 bases and the J gene lost 5 bases, with 17 bases spanning the gap. The chain's CDR3 is CASSLSAEAGVNNSPLHF. The DNA for the CDR3 is TGTGCCAGCAGTTTATCGGCTGAGGCGGGGGTAAATAATTCACCCCTCCACTTT.

This clone occurred once. The J gene is TRBJ2-7, the V gene TRBV27; D possibly corresponds to TRBD2 (6 bases). V shed 5 bases and J shed 2 bases, with 19 bases lying between them. The CDR3 is 16 residues long. Germline CDR1 is MNHEY and CDR2 is SMNVEV (reference sequence). The CDR3: CASSPSTGTAAYEQYF. DNA for the CDR3: TGTGCCAGCAGTCCATCCACCGGGACTGCCGCCTACGAGCAGTACTTC.

The chain recombines TRBV6-6 with TRBJ1-1; D is ambiguous. The germline V gene has CDR1 MNHNY and CDR2 SVGAGI (reference sequence). The CDR3 length is 13 residues. The germline V and J ends were trimmed by 1 base and 7 bases, with 10 bases remaining between them. This chain's CDR3 is CASSYLGGGEAFF. CDR3 in DNA: TGTGCCAGCAGTTACTTGGGTGGAGGTGAAGCTTTCTTT.

The V gene is TRBV5-1, the J gene TRBJ2-5, with 7 bases aligning to TRBD1. Unmatched junction bases numbered 4, after V lost 4 bases and J lost 1 base. Germline CDR1 reads SGHRS; CDR2 reads YFSETQ. This CDR3 comprises 14 residues. The chain's CDR3 is CASSLRDSQETQYF. In DNA form, the CDR3 reads TGCGCCAGCAGCCTGAGGGACAGCCAAGAGACCCAGTACTTC. Looking up the rest from reference TRBV5-1 and TRBJ2-5 gives the full variable domain: KAGVTQTPRYLIKTRGQQVTLSCSPISGHRSVSWYQQTPGQGLQFLFEYFSETQRNKGNFPGRFSGRQFSNSRSEMNVSTLELGDSALYLCASSLRDSQETQYFGPGTRLLVL.

This chain joins TRBV25-1 and TRBJ1-1; possibly TRBD1 for D (6 bases). The CDR3 totals 15 residues. Per the germline V gene, CDR1 is MGHDK and CDR2 is SYGVNS. Deletions cut 3 bases from V and 3 bases from J, with 14 bases between. CDR3 in amino acids: CASSDAGAGDTEAFF. CDR3 bases: TGTGCCAGCAGTGATGCAGGGGCGGGGGACACTGAAGCTTTCTTT. Combining the CDR3 with reference TRBV25-1 and TRBJ1-1 gives the whole variable domain EADIYQTPRYLVIGTGKKITLECSQTMGHDKMYWYQQDPGMELHLIHYSYGVNSTEKGDLSSESTVSRIRTEHFPLTLESARPSHTSQYLCASSDAGAGDTEAFFGQGTRLTVV.

The chain carries TRBV6-5 and TRBJ2-1; TRBD1 agrees at 7 bases. The CDR3 loop spans 15 amino acids. Germline CDR1 reads MNHEY; CDR2 reads SVGAGI. Germline trimming cut 6 bases from V and 2 bases from J; bases unmatched to any gene: 7. CDR3 sequence: CASRLDRDPYNEQFF. The CDR3 bases are TGTGCCAGCAGGTTAGACAGGGACCCCTACAATGAGCAGTTCTTC.

This clone came up a few times. The CDR3 sequence: CASSLSKGRSTDTQYF. The CDR3 bases are TGTGCCAGCAGTCTCTCTAAGGGGCGGAGCACAGATACGCAGTATTTT. The rearrangement joins TRBV27 to TRBJ2-3, with D perhaps matching TRBD1 (5 bases). This CDR3 is 16 amino acids long. Germline CDR1 MNHEY, CDR2 SMNVEV (reference sequence). Trimming stripped 5 bases from V and 0 bases from J, with 15 bases between.

This clone was counted once. DNA of the CDR3: TGTGCCAGCAGCACCCGGGACGGGAGTTCTGTCGGAGGCGGCTACACCTTC. Translating it yields CASSTRDGSSVGGGYTF. The chain employs TRBV7-2 and TRBJ1-2; D is possibly TRBD1 (5 bases). V was shortened by 5 bases and J by 8 bases, with 27 bases between the two germline ends. The CDR3 is made up of 17 amino acids. Germline CDR1 and CDR2: SGHTA and FQGNSA.

This clone was counted between two and nine times. The junction and the germline gene differ at one end; a read error may be behind it. This chain uses TRBV19 with TRBJ2-5, with TRBD1 identical over 7 bases. The germline V gene encodes CDR1 LNHDA and CDR2 SQIVND (reference sequence). This CDR3 comprises 14 residues. CDR3 sequence: CASTLPRAGGNKDF. The CDR3 nucleotides are TGTGCCAGTACATTACCAAGGGCAGGGGGTAATAAGGACTTC.

This sequence joins TRBV6-6 and TRBJ2-3, with TRBD2 matching over 10 bases. The J segment lost 3 bases and the V segment lost 2 bases, leaving 5 bases of the junction unmatched. From germline, CDR1 is MNHNY and CDR2 SVGAGI (reference sequence). The CDR3 is 16 amino acids. CDR3 in DNA: TGTGCCAGCAGTTACGTGGGACTAGCGTTGACAGATACGCAGTATTTT. Translation: CASSYVGLALTDTQYF.

This chain uses TRBV5-1 with TRBJ2-5, with a possible D match to TRBD2 (5 bases). V lost 5 bases and J 3 bases, leaving 8 bases between the germline ends. The CDR3 consists of 12 residues. CDR1 is SGHRS and CDR2 is YFSETQ in the germline V gene. CDR3 coding DNA: TGCGCCAGCAGGGACGGGGAAGAGACCCAGTACTTC. Encoded protein: CASRDGEETQYF.

The J gene is TRBJ1-1, the V gene TRBV6-1, with D perhaps matching TRBD1 (5 bases). V was pared by 4 bases and J by 4 bases, with 13 bases between. The CDR3 is 14 amino acids. CDR1 is MNHNS, CDR2 SASEGT, per germline. The chain's CDR3 is CASSGRALGTEAFF. In nucleotides, the CDR3 is TGTGCCAGCAGTGGCAGGGCTCTGGGCACTGAAGCTTTCTTT.

The chain employs TRBV27 and TRBJ2-7; 7 nucleotides align to TRBD1. CDR1 is MNHEY, CDR2 SMNVEV, per germline (reference sequence). The trim removed 2 bases at V and 3 bases at J, leaving 10 bases unmatched. This CDR3 has 16 residues. CDR3 region: CASSLKWDSPYYEQYF. The CDR3 DNA sequence: TGTGCCAGCAGTTTAAAGTGGGACAGTCCTTACTACGAGCAGTACTTC.

The J gene is TRBJ1-2, the V gene TRBV5-1; possibly TRBD1 for D (5 bases). The CDR3 has 13 residues. CDR1 and CDR2 from the germline V gene are SGHRS and YFSETQ. Trimming cost V 0 bases and J 7 bases, with 10 bases left between them. As DNA, the CDR3 is TGCGCCAGCAGCTTGGAGGGGCGAACTGGCTACACCTTC. Translating gives CASSLEGRTGYTF.

As concerns this clone: The CDR3 carries no conserved terminal phenylalanine or tryptophan, so it likely arises from a read error. The chain has TRBV18 and TRBJ1-1; a possible D gene is TRBD1 (5 bases). CDR3 length: 14 residues. V lost 3 bases and J lost 4, with 12 bases in between. From germline, CDR1 is KGHSH and CDR2 LQKENI. The CDR3 sequence: CASSPPTGATEAFV. DNA of the CDR3: TGTGCCAGCTCACCGCCAACAGGAGCCACTGAAGCTTTCGTT.

The gene calls are TRBV5-1 and TRBJ1-6, with TRBD1 as a possible D gene (6 bases). Germline assignment: CDR1 SGHRS and CDR2 YFSETQ. This CDR3 has 14 amino acids. V shed 0 bases and J shed 8 bases, with 9 bases lying between them. The DNA for the CDR3 is TGCGCCAGCAGCTTGGACAGGGCTCATTCACCCCTCCACTTT. It translates to CASSLDRAHSPLHF.

The rearrangement joins TRBV13 to TRBJ2-3, with unresolved D. The germline V gene has CDR1 PRHDT and CDR2 FYEKMQ (reference sequence). The CDR3 is 14 residues long. V was cut by 2 bases and J by 3 bases, with 9 bases left in between. CDR3 amino acids: CASSLWRETDTQYF. For the CDR3, the DNA is TGTGCCAGCAGCTTATGGAGAGAGACAGATACGCAGTATTTT. Variable domain in full (rest from reference TRBV13 and TRBJ2-3): AAGVIQSPRHLIKEKRETATLKCYPIPRHDTVYWYQQGPGQDPQFLISFYEKMQSDKGSIPDRFSAQQFSDYHSELNMSSLELGDSALYFCASSLWRETDTQYFGPGTRLTVL.

The sample holds one count of this clone. The V gene is TRBV7-2, the J gene TRBJ2-7; 9 bases are a match to TRBD1. Germline CDR1 SGHTA, CDR2 FQGNSA. CDR3 length: 16 residues. The J segment lost 7 bases and the V segment lost 1 base, leaving 11 bases of the junction unmatched. The CDR3 nucleotides read TGTGCCAGCAGCTTAGGAGGGGACAGGGTGACGCAAGAGCAGTACTTC. Amino acids: CASSLGGDRVTQEQYF.

V and J are TRBV7-9 and TRBJ2-7; no reliable D call. The CDR3 is 16 amino acids. V was trimmed by 3 bases and J by 0 bases, leaving 15 bases between them. Germline CDR1 reads SEHNR; CDR2 reads FQNEAQ (reference sequence). The CDR3 DNA is TGTGCCAGCAGCTTTTCGAGAACCTTAAGCTCCTACGAGCAGTACTTC. Its translation is CASSFSRTLSSYEQYF.

This chain joins TRBV14 and TRBJ1-4; D is unclear. The germline gives CDR1 SGHDN, CDR2 FVKESK. V lost 0 bases and J lost 10, with 6 bases in between. This CDR3 region has 12 residues. The DNA of the CDR3 is TGTGCCAGCAGCCAAGATCAGCGAAAACTGTTTTTT. This translates into CASSQDQRKLFF. Full variable domain (missing parts from reference TRBV14 and TRBJ1-4): EAGVTQFPSHSVIEKGQTVTLRCDPISGHDNLYWYRRVMGKEIKFLLHFVKESKQDESGMPNNRFLAERTGGTYSTLKVQPAELEDSGVYFCASSQDQRKLFFGSGTQLSVL.

The V and J genes are TRBV4-2 and TRBJ2-7; TRBD2 might be the D (6 bases). V was trimmed by 0 bases and J by 2 bases, leaving 20 bases between them. This CDR3 has 18 amino acids. Germline CDR1 and CDR2: LGHNA and YNFKEQ. CDR3 coding DNA: TGTGCCAGCAGCCAAGATATCATTATGGAGGGCCTAACCTACGAGCAGTACTTC. It yields the protein CASSQDIIMEGLTYEQYF.

This clone was counted a single time. The chain has TRBV5-1 and TRBJ2-3, with D maybe TRBD1 (6 bases). V was trimmed by 4 bases and J by 6 bases, leaving 12 bases between them. This CDR3 spans 13 amino acids. Per germline, CDR1 SGHRS and CDR2 YFSETQ. The CDR3 is CASSIQGRDTQYF. The CDR3 region has the DNA TGCGCCAGCAGCATACAGGGCCGGGATACGCAGTATTTT.

The chain couples TRBV29-1 to TRBJ1-1, with a weak D call TRBD1 (5 bases). The V end was cut by 6 bases, the J end by 0 bases, with 26 bases between. The length of the CDR3 is 18 residues. Germline-derived CDR1 and CDR2 are SQVTM and ANQGSEA. CDR3: CSVVHGGGSATLNTEAFF. CDR3 DNA: TGCAGCGTGGTTCACGGGGGGGGGTCAGCCACCTTGAACACTGAAGCTTTCTTT.

The CDR3 spells CASSYSRGGNTGELFF. CDR3 in DNA: TGTGCCAGCAGTTACTCGCGGGGGGGGAACACCGGGGAGCTGTTTTTT. The chain carries TRBV6-6 and TRBJ2-2, with 9 nucleotides matching TRBD2. CDR1 and CDR2 from the germline V gene are MNHNY and SVGAGI (reference sequence). The CDR3 spans 16 residues. The V gene end was trimmed by 0 bases and the J gene end by 1 base; junction bases not matched to a gene: 0.

The V and J genes are TRBV29-1 and TRBJ2-5; a weak D match, TRBD2 (7 bases). This CDR3 contains 13 residues. Germline V CDR1 and CDR2: SQVTM, ANQGSEA. V dropped 6 bases and J dropped 1 base, with 12 bases sitting between them. CDR3: CSVNRGAQETQYF. CDR3 bases: TGCAGCGTAAACCGGGGGGCCCAAGAGACCCAGTACTTC. The complete variable domain, with remaining parts taken from reference TRBV29-1 and TRBJ2-5, reads SAVISQKPSRDICQRGTSLTIQCQVDSQVTMMFWYRQQPGQSLTLIATANQGSEATYESGFVIDKFPISRPNLTFSTLTVSNMSPEDSSIYLCSVNRGAQETQYFGPGTRLLVL.

This clone has only one observation. V gene TRBV29-1 combines with J gene TRBJ2-7, with a possible D match to TRBD2 (6 bases). V was cut by 4 bases and J by 0 bases, with 25 bases left in between. From germline, CDR1 is SQVTM and CDR2 ANQGSEA. There are 18 residues in the CDR3. The CDR3 region has the DNA TGCAGCGTTGTACGGTGGGCGGGAAGTCTTGGTCGCTCCTACGAGCAGTACTTC. This codes for CSVVRWAGSLGRSYEQYF.

V gene TRBV9 combines with J gene TRBJ2-1, with a weak D call TRBD2 (6 bases). The CDR3 spans 16 residues. Deletions cut 0 bases from V and 2 bases from J, with 12 bases between. Germline V lookup: CDR1 SGDLS, CDR2 YYNGEE. The CDR3 protein is CASSVVVGLAYNEQFF. The CDR3 DNA is TGTGCCAGCAGCGTAGTCGTGGGACTCGCCTACAATGAGCAGTTCTTC.

This clone was detected once. The chain links TRBV7-2 to TRBJ1-2; D perhaps matches TRBD1 (6 bases). Trimming took off 6 bases at V and 4 bases at J, with 12 bases between the two ends. Germline V gives CDR1 SGHTA, CDR2 FQGNSA. The CDR3 has 13 residues. The CDR3 reads CASRRARGYGYTF. The CDR3 region has the DNA TGTGCCAGCAGGAGGGCCAGGGGCTATGGCTACACCTTC.